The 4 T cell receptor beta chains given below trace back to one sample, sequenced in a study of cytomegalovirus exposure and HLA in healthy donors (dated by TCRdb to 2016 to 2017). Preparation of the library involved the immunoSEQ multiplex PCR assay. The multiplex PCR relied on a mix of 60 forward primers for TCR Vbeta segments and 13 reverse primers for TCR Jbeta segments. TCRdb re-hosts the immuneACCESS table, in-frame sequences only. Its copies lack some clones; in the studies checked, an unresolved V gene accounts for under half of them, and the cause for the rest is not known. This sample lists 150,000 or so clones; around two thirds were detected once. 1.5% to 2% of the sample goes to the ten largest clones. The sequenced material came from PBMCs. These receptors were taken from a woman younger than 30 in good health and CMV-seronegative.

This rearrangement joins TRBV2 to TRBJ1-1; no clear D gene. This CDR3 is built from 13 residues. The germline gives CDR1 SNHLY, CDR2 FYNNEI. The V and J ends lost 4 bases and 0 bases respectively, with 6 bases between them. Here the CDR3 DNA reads TGTGCCAGCAGTGTTCTCCTGAACACTGAAGCTTTCTTT. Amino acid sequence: CASSVLLNTEAFF.

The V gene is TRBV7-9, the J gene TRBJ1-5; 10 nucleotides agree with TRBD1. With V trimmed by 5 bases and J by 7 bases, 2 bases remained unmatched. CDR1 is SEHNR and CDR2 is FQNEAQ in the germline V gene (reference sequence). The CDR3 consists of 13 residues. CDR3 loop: CASSPGQGQPQHF. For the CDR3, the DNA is TGTGCCAGCAGCCCGGGACAGGGGCAGCCCCAGCATTTT.

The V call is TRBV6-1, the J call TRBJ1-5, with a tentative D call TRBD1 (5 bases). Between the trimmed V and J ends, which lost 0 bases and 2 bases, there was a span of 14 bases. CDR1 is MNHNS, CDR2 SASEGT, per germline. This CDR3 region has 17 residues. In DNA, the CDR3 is TGTGCCAGCAGTGAAGCGTTTGGGGGGACGGGCAATCAGCCCCAGCATTTT. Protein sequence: CASSEAFGGTGNQPQHF.

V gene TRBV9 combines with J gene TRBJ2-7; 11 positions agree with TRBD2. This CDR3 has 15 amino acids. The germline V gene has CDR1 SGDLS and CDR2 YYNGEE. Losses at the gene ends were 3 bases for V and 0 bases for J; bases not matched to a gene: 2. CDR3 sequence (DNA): TGTGCCAGCAGCGCTAGCGGGGGGAGCTCCTACGAGCAGTACTTC. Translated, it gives CASSASGGSSYEQYF.